The 30 T cell receptor beta chains reported below all come from one sample, sequenced in a study of T cell responses to AZD1222 COVID-19 vaccine. The method was immunoSEQ multiplex PCR; TCRdb's version includes in-frame clones alone and lacks a portion of them. This sample has 85,000 to 95,000 clones; around 87% occur once, and the top ten carry more than 7.5%. The sequenced sample was peripheral blood, obtained on day 0 of AZD1222 vaccination. These receptors originate from an adult in good health.

The chain has TRBV19 and TRBJ1-1; TRBD1 matches at 8 bases. Unmatched junction bases numbered 11, after V lost 6 bases and J lost 2 bases. CDR1 LNHDA and CDR2 SQIVND come from the germline V gene (reference sequence). This CDR3 is built from 16 residues. The CDR3, as DNA: TGTGCCAGTAGACGGCGACAGGGGTCGTTAAACACTGAAGCTTTCTTT. It encodes CASRRRQGSLNTEAFF.

The chain combines TRBV11-1 with TRBJ2-1, with D perhaps matching TRBD2 (5 bases). The CDR3 contains 15 residues. Germline CDR1 and CDR2: SGHAT and FQDESV (reference sequence). Trimming left V 4 bases short and J 2 bases short, with 12 bases between. The DNA for the CDR3 is TGTGCCAGCAGCTCCGCGGGCGCCACCTACAATGAGCAGTTCTTC. This translates into CASSSAGATYNEQFF.

The chain combines TRBV12-3 or TRBV12-4 with TRBJ2-7; weak D call: TRBD1 (5 bases). The CDR3 totals 11 residues. V lost 6 bases and J 3 bases, leaving 6 bases between the germline ends. The CDR3 loop reads CASRQGYEQYF. In DNA form, the CDR3 reads TGTGCCAGCAGGCAGGGCTACGAGCAGTACTTC.

The chain joins TRBV6-5 to TRBJ1-6; D is possibly TRBD1 (5 bases). Germline CDR1 MNHEY, CDR2 SVGAGI. Between the trimmed V and J ends, which lost 5 bases and 6 bases, there was a span of 8 bases. This CDR3 region has 13 residues. This CDR3 is CASSPGANSPLHF. For the CDR3, the DNA is TGTGCCAGCAGTCCCGGGGCTAATTCACCCCTCCACTTT.

The CDR3 DNA is TGCGCCAGCGCCGACAGCCTCTATAATTCACCCCTCCACTTT. Amino acid sequence: CASADSLYNSPLHF. The V and J genes are TRBV5-1 and TRBJ1-6; maybe TRBD1 (5 bases). This CDR3 has 14 amino acids. CDR1 is SGHRS and CDR2 is YFSETQ in the germline V gene. The V gene lost 7 bases and the J gene lost 3 bases, with 11 bases spanning the gap.

The gene calls are TRBV5-5 and TRBJ2-7; 12 bases map to TRBD2. Germline V lookup: CDR1 SGHKS, CDR2 YYEKEE (reference sequence). This CDR3 contains 17 residues. J lost 2 bases, V lost 4 bases, and 10 bases had no gene match. The CDR3 DNA sequence: TGTGCCAGCAGCGCAACTACTAGCGGGGGGCCCCCCTACGAGCAGTACTTC. It yields the protein CASSATTSGGPPYEQYF.

The gene calls are TRBV18 and TRBJ2-7; D gene unclear. CDR3 length equals 13 residues. The ends were cut back, 5 bases at V and 5 bases at J, with 13 bases in the middle. CDR1 KGHSH and CDR2 LQKENI come from the germline V gene. In DNA, the CDR3 is TGTGCCAGCTCATCTGACCATCACGACGAGCAGTACTTC. Encoded protein: CASSSDHHDEQYF.

This clone was observed a few times. The J gene is TRBJ2-3, the V gene TRBV28, with TRBD1 matching over 9 bases. After removal of 2 bases from V and 2 bases from J, the junction contained 8 bases not matched to a gene. The CDR3 loop spans 17 amino acids. Germline CDR1 MDHEN, CDR2 SYDVKM. Written as DNA, the CDR3 is TGTGCCAGCAGTTTAATCGGACAGGGGCTATTCACAGATACGCAGTATTTT. Amino acid sequence: CASSLIGQGLFTDTQYF.

The chain combines TRBV4-1 with TRBJ1-5; D is perhaps TRBD1 (6 bases). This CDR3 comprises 13 residues. Looked up from germline, CDR1 is MGHRA and CDR2 is YSYEKL. Deletions cut 0 bases from V and 10 bases from J, with 10 bases between. CDR3 sequence reads: CASSQDRGGPQHF. CDR3 in DNA: TGCGCCAGCAGCCAAGACAGGGGTGGACCCCAGCATTTT.

This clone has a handful of counts. The chain links TRBV6-5 to TRBJ2-2; 10 bases align to TRBD1. Germline lookup yields CDR1 MNHEY and CDR2 SVGAGI. The CDR3 totals 15 residues. V lost 4 bases and J lost 5; bases outside the gene matches: 4. CDR3 protein: CASSLGQGLTGELFF. Here the CDR3 DNA reads TGTGCCAGCAGTTTGGGACAGGGGTTAACCGGGGAGCTGTTTTTT.

The chain has TRBV9 and TRBJ2-5; 10 nucleotides align to TRBD2. J was trimmed by 5 bases and V by 3 bases; bases with no gene match: 7. The CDR3 has 15 amino acids. Per germline, CDR1 SGDLS and CDR2 YYNGEE. CDR3 DNA: TGTGCCAGCAGCGAAGCGGGGGGGCCGGTCGAGACCCAGTACTTC. Its protein is CASSEAGGPVETQYF.

This clone was counted between two and nine times. This CDR3 is CASSLVGQGINEQFF. Here the CDR3 DNA reads TGTGCCAGCAGCTTGGTGGGACAGGGTATCAATGAGCAGTTCTTC. The chain couples TRBV7-3 to TRBJ2-1; 9 nucleotides line up with TRBD1. This CDR3 has 15 amino acids. J gave up 6 bases and V 3 bases, and 6 bases lay outside the gene matches. Germline V gives CDR1 SGHTA, CDR2 FQGTGA.

The V gene is TRBV11-2, the J gene TRBJ2-1; D is ambiguous. This CDR3 has 12 residues. The germline gives CDR1 SGHAT, CDR2 FQNNGV. Trimming cost V 2 bases and J 8 bases, with 7 bases left between them. The CDR3 DNA is TGTGCCAGCAGCTTAACCAGCTATGAGCAGTTCTTC. It translates to CASSLTSYEQFF.

This chain uses TRBV29-1 with TRBJ2-3, with D unclear. The CDR3 loop spans 15 amino acids. Between the trimmed V and J ends, which lost 0 bases and 0 bases, there was a span of 10 bases. The V gene's germline CDR1 is SQVTM and CDR2 ANQGSEA. CDR3 region: CSVEEGLPSTDTQYF. CDR3 sequence (DNA): TGCAGCGTTGAAGAGGGATTGCCTAGCACAGATACGCAGTATTTT.

The chain has TRBV28 and TRBJ1-2; D call uncertain. The CDR3 contains 12 residues. Germline CDR1 and CDR2: MDHEN and SYDVKM. The V and J ends lost 3 bases and 7 bases respectively, with 9 bases between them. The CDR3: CASSLMTRGYTF. CDR3 coding DNA: TGTGCCAGCAGTTTGATGACACGTGGCTACACCTTC.

This chain joins TRBV11-2 and TRBJ1-1; 7 nucleotides match TRBD1. Looked up from germline, CDR1 is SGHAT and CDR2 is FQNNGV. CDR3 size: 15 residues. Germline trimming cut 0 bases from V and 1 base from J; bases unmatched to any gene: 2. CDR3 in DNA: TGTGCCAGCAGCTTAGATTACAGGGGGAACACTGAAGCTTTCTTT. Translating gives CASSLDYRGNTEAFF.

CDR3 amino acids: CASSWGGQADSPLHF. The CDR3 bases are TGCGCCAGCAGCTGGGGAGGACAGGCCGATTCACCCCTCCACTTT. This sequence joins TRBV5-1 and TRBJ1-6, with 7 bases that match TRBD1. Trimming cost V 3 bases and J 8 bases; bases outside gene matches: 8. The V gene's germline CDR1 is SGHRS and CDR2 YFSETQ. The CDR3 is 15 residues long.

This chain links TRBV7-9 with TRBJ1-2; a possible D gene is TRBD1 (6 bases). The germline V gene encodes CDR1 SEHNR and CDR2 FQNEAQ (reference sequence). The CDR3 runs 13 residues. V shed 1 base and J shed 6 bases, with 9 bases lying between them. Here the CDR3 reads CASSLGTAHGYTF. The CDR3 DNA reads as TGTGCCAGCAGCTTAGGGACAGCCCATGGCTACACCTTC.

The chain couples TRBV19 to TRBJ1-5; D is possibly TRBD1 (5 bases). The CDR3 runs 15 residues. Per germline, CDR1 LNHDA and CDR2 SQIVND (reference sequence). V shed 7 bases and J shed 1 base, with 14 bases lying between them. Here the CDR3 reads CASTDGRGSNQPQHF. The CDR3, as DNA: TGTGCCAGTACCGACGGGCGGGGGAGCAATCAGCCCCAGCATTTT.

The J gene is TRBJ1-4, the V gene TRBV5-4; TRBD1 agrees at 7 bases. The CDR3 covers 15 residues. The germline V gene has CDR1 SGHNT and CDR2 YYREEE (reference sequence). Trimming removed 4 bases from V and 5 bases from J; junction bases left unmatched: 8. The CDR3 bases are TGTGCCAGCAGCCCGGCGGGACAGCCAAATGAAAAACTGTTTTTT. This encodes CASSPAGQPNEKLFF.

This clone was observed a few times. The genes are TRBV6-2 or TRBV6-3 and TRBJ2-7; a possible D gene is TRBD1 (6 bases). Between the trimmed V and J ends, which lost 3 bases and 0 bases, there was a span of 9 bases. Germline-derived CDR1 and CDR2 are MNHEY and SVGEGT. CDR3 size: 14 residues. The CDR3 DNA reads as TGTGCCAGCAGTTATTGGACAGACTCCTACGAGCAGTACTTC. It specifies CASSYWTDSYEQYF.

This chain joins TRBV27 and TRBJ2-7; TRBD1 or TRBD2 may be the D gene (5 bases each). CDR1 and CDR2 (germline): MNHEY, SMNVEV (reference sequence). The V end was cut by 6 bases, the J end by 3 bases, with 15 bases between. CDR3 length: 14 amino acids. The CDR3 DNA is TGTGCCAGCAGCAAAAGCAGGGAGCGCTACGAGCAGTACTTC. It is translated as CASSKSRERYEQYF.

CDR3 nucleotide sequence: TGTGCCACCAGTGAATACGGAGCTAACTATGGCTACACCTTC. Its translation is CATSEYGANYGYTF. V usage is TRBV24-1 and J usage is TRBJ1-2; D is uncertain. Germline-derived CDR1 and CDR2 are KGHDR and SFDVKD. The V gene lost 4 bases and the J gene lost 0 bases, with 8 bases spanning the gap. This CDR3 contains 14 residues.

This clone was observed a handful of times. This chain uses TRBV19 with TRBJ2-1; 7 nucleotides agree with TRBD1. Germline CDR1 and CDR2: LNHDA and SQIVND (reference sequence). The CDR3 runs 17 residues. The J segment lost 0 bases and the V segment lost 0 bases, leaving 5 bases of the junction unmatched. Here the CDR3 DNA reads TGTGCCAGTAGTATAGATCAGGGGGTGAGCTCCTACAATGAGCAGTTCTTC. Translated, it gives CASSIDQGVSSYNEQFF.

The chain combines TRBV6-5 with TRBJ1-6, with TRBD1 as a possible D gene (6 bases). Germline V gene sequence: CDR1 MNHEY, CDR2 SVGAGI. This CDR3 contains 15 residues. Trimming left V 2 bases short and J 10 bases short, with 15 bases between. CDR3 nucleotide sequence: TGTGCCAGCAGTTACGGATCAGGGGAGAGGTCACCCCTCCACTTT. It translates to CASSYGSGERSPLHF.

This clone was detected a few times. The chain combines TRBV7-2 with TRBJ1-5; perhaps TRBD1 as D (5 bases). In germline, CDR1 is SGHTA, CDR2 FQGNSA. The CDR3 consists of 18 residues. Between the trimmed V and J ends, which lost 5 bases and 0 bases, there was a span of 20 bases. CDR3 amino acids: CASSKYPTRGDSNQPQHF. DNA for the CDR3: TGTGCCAGCAGCAAATATCCGACCCGAGGGGATAGCAATCAGCCCCAGCATTTT.

The chain joins TRBV13 to TRBJ2-1, with unresolved D. CDR3 length: 14 residues. Germline V gene sequence: CDR1 PRHDT, CDR2 FYEKMQ (reference sequence). Trimming took off 0 bases at V and 3 bases at J, with 6 bases between the two ends. The CDR3 DNA follows: TGTGCCAGCAGCTTAGGCAGTTTCTACAATGAGCAGTTCTTC. This encodes CASSLGSFYNEQFF.

The chain carries TRBV7-9 and TRBJ1-2; D call uncertain. Germline values: CDR1 SEHNR, CDR2 FQNEAQ (reference sequence). The CDR3 has 13 residues. V lost 0 bases to trimming and J lost 3 bases, with 5 bases between them. The CDR3 spells CASSLAFDYGYTF. The CDR3 bases are TGTGCCAGCAGCTTAGCGTTTGACTATGGCTACACCTTC.

The chain employs TRBV24-1 and TRBJ1-4; 10 bases fit TRBD1. Losses at the gene ends were 2 bases for V and 7 bases for J; bases not matched to a gene: 6. Germline values: CDR1 KGHDR, CDR2 SFDVKD. The CDR3 spans 16 residues. CDR3 sequence reads: CATSDSLTGGFEKLFF. Written as DNA, the CDR3 is TGTGCCACCAGTGATTCGCTGACAGGGGGCTTTGAAAAACTGTTTTTT.

The J gene is TRBJ1-2, the V gene TRBV13; D gene unclear. Germline V gene sequence: CDR1 PRHDT, CDR2 FYEKMQ (reference sequence). The CDR3 has 12 amino acids. Trimming took 2 bases from V and 7 from J, leaving 8 bases between them. The CDR3 spells CASSLYRGGYTF. CDR3 bases: TGTGCCAGCAGCTTATACCGGGGTGGCTACACCTTC.